Included here is one TCR beta chain sequence, with context. The antigen is undetermined. This record comes from a study of beta chain features in type 1 diabetes. General study results and limits: People with Type 1 diabetes carried modestly yet significantly shorter TCRB CDR3s in all four CD4+ subsets. Within patients, naive, central memory and Treg TCRB repertoires seemed more similar than within healthy donors.

Expressed TCRB transcripts were sequenced because the entire RNA isolate underwent reverse transcription. Repertoires were generated with immunoSEQ multiplex PCR, while TCRdb's copy carries only in-frame clones and drops some. In the table there are approximately 380,000 clones, more than 13% of which are singletons. CDR1 LNHDA and CDR2 SQIVND come from the germline V gene (reference sequence). J gave up 5 bases and V 5 bases, and 7 bases lay outside the gene matches. The CDR3 has 15 amino acids. Populations obtained by sorting all exceeded 95% purity. This sequence was found in a woman younger than 30 in good health. The sample comprised naive CD4+ T cells from blood. The chain carries TRBV19 and TRBJ2-7; 12 bases fit TRBD1. The CDR3 DNA is TGTGCCAGTAGTGCGCCGGGACAGGGGGCAAACGAGCAGTACTTC. Its translation is CASSAPGQGANEQYF.